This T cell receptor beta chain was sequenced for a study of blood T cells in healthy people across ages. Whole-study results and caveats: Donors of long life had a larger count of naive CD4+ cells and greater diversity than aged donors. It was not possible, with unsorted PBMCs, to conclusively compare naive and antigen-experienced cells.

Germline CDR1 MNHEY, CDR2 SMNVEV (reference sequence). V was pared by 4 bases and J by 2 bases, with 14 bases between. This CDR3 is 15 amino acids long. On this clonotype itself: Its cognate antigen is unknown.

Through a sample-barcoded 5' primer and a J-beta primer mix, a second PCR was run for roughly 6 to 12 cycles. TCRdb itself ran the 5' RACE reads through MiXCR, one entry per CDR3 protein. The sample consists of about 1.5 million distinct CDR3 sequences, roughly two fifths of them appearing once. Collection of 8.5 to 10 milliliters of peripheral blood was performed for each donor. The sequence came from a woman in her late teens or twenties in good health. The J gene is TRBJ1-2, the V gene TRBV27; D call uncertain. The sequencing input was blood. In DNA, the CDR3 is TGTGCCAGCAGTTCCGCCACTAGTCGGAACTATGGCTACACCTTC. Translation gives CASSSATSRNYGYTF.